The clone carrying this T cell receptor (beta chain) has only a few counts. Its antigen is unknown. TCRdb re-called the reads with MiXCR, one entry per CDR3 protein. The table lists approximately 1,000,000 distinct CDR3 sequences, about a third of them singletons, with roughly 13% in the top ten. The V gene's germline CDR1 is MNHEY and CDR2 SVGAGI. The V gene lost 0 bases and the J gene lost 8 bases, with 11 bases spanning the gap. The CDR3 contains 14 residues. These data come from a study of T cell repertoires in cytomegalovirus infection. Study information: The public TCR beta signatures pointed to both CMV infection and matching HLA type. Study results and caveats: Dominating the ex vivo response were TCR beta clonotypes that were CMV-specific and HLA-C-restricted. Totalled public TCR beta family frequency picked out people who carried CMV plus the relevant HLA.

This TCR came from a human donor in good health (CMV status not recorded). Some clones in this sample may be carry-over from other donors' samples. Sequences were derived from cultured CD8+ T cells from PBMCs, sampled from culture after CMV antigen stimulation. The chain combines TRBV6-5 with TRBJ1-5, with a possible D match to TRBD1 (5 bases). The chain's CDR3 is CASSYSGVSEPQHF. CDR3 coding DNA: TGTGCCAGCAGTTACTCGGGGGTTAGCGAGCCCCAGCATTTT.